This T cell receptor beta chain was found in a study of cytomegalovirus exposure and HLA in healthy donors. The study's findings and limits: Usually a TCR sequence was rare, but some public TCRs were found in many donors.

Primers: 60 Vbeta forward and 13 Jbeta reverse. The data were produced by immunoSEQ multiplex PCR, yet TCRdb's version contains in-frame clones alone and is incomplete. The sample contains roughly 110,000 clones, around 82% of which appear only once. Germline assignment: CDR1 GTSNPN and CDR2 SVGIG (reference sequence). This CDR3 has 17 residues. Unmatched junction bases numbered 9, after V lost 2 bases and J lost 3 bases. To note about this clone: Antigen: not known.

The origin of this receptor is a woman in her twenties or thirties in good health and CMV-seropositive. Sample: PBMCs. The chain uses TRBV30 and TRBJ1-6, with 8 bases lining up with TRBD1. CDR3 in amino acids: CAWSFAGTGLYNSPLHF. CDR3 DNA: TGTGCCTGGAGTTTCGCCGGGACAGGCCTCTATAATTCACCCCTCCACTTT. The complete variable domain, with remaining parts taken from reference TRBV30 and TRBJ1-6, reads SQTIHQWPATLVQPVGSPLSLECTVEGTSNPNLYWYRQAAGRGLQLLFYSVGIGQISSEVPQNLSASRPQDRQFILSSKKLLLSDSGFYLCAWSFAGTGLYNSPLHFGNGTRLTVT.